This T cell receptor (beta chain) comes out of a study of blood T cell repertoires in COVID-19. Study summary: The United States, Italy and Spain were the sources of the acute and convalescent COVID-19 samples. Sample material is recorded as cDNA or gDNA derived from T cells, B-cell-depleted T cells, or PBMCs.

In the authors' methods: Quantification of nucleated cells was approximated via reference gene primer amplification. Sequenced by immunoSEQ multiplex PCR; TCRdb stores in-frame clones only, minus some. V, J and clone size are taken as reported in that table, and D and trimming were inferred from the DNA itself. Of some 250,000 clones in the sample, around 88% are singletons; the top ten hold less than 4%. Per the germline V gene, CDR1 is SGHRS and CDR2 is YFSETQ. The CDR3 length is 14 residues. The ends lost 1 base at V and 4 bases at J; junction bases unmatched: 3. The sequenced material came from peripheral blood. The chain joins TRBV5-1 to TRBJ2-7, with 9 bases lining up with TRBD1. This TCR was recovered from a woman in her thirties who had recovered from COVID-19. The CDR3 region has the DNA TGCGCCAGCAGCTTGACAGGGGGCTTATACGAGCAGTACTTC. Translated: CASSLTGGLYEQYF.